One TCR beta chain is described in this entry. The source of the sample is a study of shared clonotypes between healthy human individuals. Using immunoSEQ multiplex PCR, the repertoire was profiled, and TCRdb retains in-frame clones only, with some absent. The sample records just under 350,000 clones, 73% being singletons. Donors, healthy HIV-negative adults, lacked recent acute infections or vaccinations. Looked up from germline, CDR1 is SGHTA and CDR2 is FQGNSA. Trimming took 5 bases from V and 4 from J; bases not matched to a gene: 7. This CDR3 is built from 16 residues. The TCR originated in a man aged 30 to 39 in good health. What was sequenced was memory CD4+ T cells sorted from blood. Indicated subset: CD45RA-negative fraction. This chain uses TRBV7-2 with TRBJ2-1; TRBD2 aligns across 11 bases. CDR3 DNA sequence: TGTGCCAGCAGCCCTCCGGGACTAGCGGTTTACAATGAGCAGTTCTTC. Amino acids: CASSPPGLAVYNEQFF. Supplemented by reference TRBV7-2 and TRBJ2-1, the full variable domain reads GAGVSQSPSNKVTEKGKDVELRCDPISGHTALYWYRQSLGQGLEFLIYFQGNSAPDKSGLPSDRFSAERTGGSVSTLTIQRTQQEDSAVYLCASSPPGLAVYNEQFFGPGTRLTVL.